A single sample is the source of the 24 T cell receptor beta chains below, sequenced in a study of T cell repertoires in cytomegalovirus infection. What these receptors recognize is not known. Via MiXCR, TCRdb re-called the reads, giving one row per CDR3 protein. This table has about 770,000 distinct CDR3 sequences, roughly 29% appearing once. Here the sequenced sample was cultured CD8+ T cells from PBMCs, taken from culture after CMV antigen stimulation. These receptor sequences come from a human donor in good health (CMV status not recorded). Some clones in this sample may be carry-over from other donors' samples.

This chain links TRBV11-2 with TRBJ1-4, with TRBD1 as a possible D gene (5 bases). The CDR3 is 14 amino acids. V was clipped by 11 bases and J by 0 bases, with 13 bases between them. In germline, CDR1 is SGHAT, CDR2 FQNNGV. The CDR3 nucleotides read TGTGCCTCTTACGGGGGACCAACTAATGAAAAACTGTTTTTT. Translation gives CASYGGPTNEKLFF. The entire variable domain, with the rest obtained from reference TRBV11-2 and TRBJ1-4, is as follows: EAGVAQSPRYKIIEKRQSVAFWCNPISGHATLYWYQQILGQGPKLLIQFQNNGVVDDSQLPKDRFSAERLKGVDSTLKIQPAKLEDSAVYLCASYGGPTNEKLFFGSGTQLSVL.

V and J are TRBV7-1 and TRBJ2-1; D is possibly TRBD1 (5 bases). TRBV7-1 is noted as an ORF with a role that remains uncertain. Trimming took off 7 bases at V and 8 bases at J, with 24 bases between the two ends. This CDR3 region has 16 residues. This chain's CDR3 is CASNTITGELIHEQFF. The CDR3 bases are TGTGCCAGCAACACAATTACAGGCGAATTAATCCATGAGCAGTTCTTC.

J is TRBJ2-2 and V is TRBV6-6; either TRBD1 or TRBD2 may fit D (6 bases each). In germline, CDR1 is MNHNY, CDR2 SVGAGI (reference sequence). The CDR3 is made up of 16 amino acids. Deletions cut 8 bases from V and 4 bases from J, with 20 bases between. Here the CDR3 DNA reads TGTGCCAGCGCCCCCAGCAAGGGGGGCGTCACCGGGGAGCTGTTTTTT. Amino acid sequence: CASAPSKGGVTGELFF.

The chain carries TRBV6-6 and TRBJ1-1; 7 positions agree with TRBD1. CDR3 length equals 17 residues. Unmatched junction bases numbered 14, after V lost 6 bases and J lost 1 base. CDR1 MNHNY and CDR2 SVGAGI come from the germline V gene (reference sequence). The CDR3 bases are TGTGCCAGCAGCTCCCGAGGTAAACAGGGGTGGAACACTGAAGCTTTCTTT. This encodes CASSSRGKQGWNTEAFF.

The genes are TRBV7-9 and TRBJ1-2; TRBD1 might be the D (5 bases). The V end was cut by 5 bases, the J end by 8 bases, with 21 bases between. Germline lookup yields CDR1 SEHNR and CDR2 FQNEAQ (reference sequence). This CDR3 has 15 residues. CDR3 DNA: TGTGCCAGCAGCCAGGGACCGGGAGGACCTACGGGCTACACCTTC. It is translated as CASSQGPGGPTGYTF.

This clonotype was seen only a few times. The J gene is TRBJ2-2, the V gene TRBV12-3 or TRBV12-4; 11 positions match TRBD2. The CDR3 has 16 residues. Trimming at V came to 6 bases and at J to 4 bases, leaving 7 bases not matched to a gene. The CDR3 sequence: CASSIAGGTLTGELFF. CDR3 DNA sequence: TGTGCCAGCAGCATAGCGGGGGGGACGCTCACCGGGGAGCTGTTTTTT.

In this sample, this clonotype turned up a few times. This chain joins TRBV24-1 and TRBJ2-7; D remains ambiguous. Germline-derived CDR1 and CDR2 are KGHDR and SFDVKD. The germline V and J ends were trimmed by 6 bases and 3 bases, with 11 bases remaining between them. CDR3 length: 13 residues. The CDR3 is CATSLLGSYEQYF. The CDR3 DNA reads TGTGCCACCAGTCTTTTAGGAAGCTACGAGCAGTACTTC.

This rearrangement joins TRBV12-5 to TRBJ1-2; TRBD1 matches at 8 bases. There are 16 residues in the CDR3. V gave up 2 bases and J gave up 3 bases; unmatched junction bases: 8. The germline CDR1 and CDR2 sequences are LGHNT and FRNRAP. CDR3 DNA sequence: TGTGCTAGTGGTTTGTCCGGGACAGGAACCTACTATGGCTACACCTTC. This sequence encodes CASGLSGTGTYYGYTF.

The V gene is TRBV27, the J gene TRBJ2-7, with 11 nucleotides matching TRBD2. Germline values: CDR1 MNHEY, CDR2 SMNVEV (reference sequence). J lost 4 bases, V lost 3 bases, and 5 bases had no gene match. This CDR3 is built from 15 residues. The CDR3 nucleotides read TGTGCCAGCAGTTTCCCCCTAGCGGGGGGTTACGAGCAGTACTTC. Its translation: CASSFPLAGGYEQYF.

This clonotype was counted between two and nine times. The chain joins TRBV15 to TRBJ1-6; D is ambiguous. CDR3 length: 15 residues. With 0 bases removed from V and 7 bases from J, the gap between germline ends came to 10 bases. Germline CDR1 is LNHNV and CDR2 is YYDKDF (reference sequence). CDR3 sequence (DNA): TGTGCCACCAGCAGAGAAAGGACGGCCAATTCACCCCTCCACTTT. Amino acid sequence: CATSRERTANSPLHF.

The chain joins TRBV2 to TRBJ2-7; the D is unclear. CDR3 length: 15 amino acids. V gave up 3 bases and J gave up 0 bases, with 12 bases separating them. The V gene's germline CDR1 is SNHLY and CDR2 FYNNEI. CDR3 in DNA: TGTGCCAGCAGTGAGGGTGCAGGAACCTCCTACGAGCAGTACTTC. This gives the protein CASSEGAGTSYEQYF.

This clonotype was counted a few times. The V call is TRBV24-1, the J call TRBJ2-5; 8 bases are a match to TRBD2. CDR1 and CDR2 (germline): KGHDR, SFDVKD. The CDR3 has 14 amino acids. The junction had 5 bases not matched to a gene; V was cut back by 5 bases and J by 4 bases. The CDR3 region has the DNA TGTGCCACCAGTGGGGGGACTAGGGGAGAGACCCAGTACTTC. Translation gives CATSGGTRGETQYF.

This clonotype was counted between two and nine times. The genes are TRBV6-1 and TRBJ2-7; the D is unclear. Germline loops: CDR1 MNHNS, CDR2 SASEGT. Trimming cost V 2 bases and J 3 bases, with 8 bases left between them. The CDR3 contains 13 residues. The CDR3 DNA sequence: TGTGCCAGCAGTGAAAGGATTTTCTACGAGCAGTACGTC. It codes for CASSERIFYEQYV.

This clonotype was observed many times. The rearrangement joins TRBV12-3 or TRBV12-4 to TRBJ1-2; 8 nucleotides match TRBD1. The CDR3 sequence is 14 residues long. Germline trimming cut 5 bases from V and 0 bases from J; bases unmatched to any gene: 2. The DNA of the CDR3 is TGTGCCAGCAGTCCGGGACAGGCTAACTATGGCTACACCTTC. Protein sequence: CASSPGQANYGYTF.

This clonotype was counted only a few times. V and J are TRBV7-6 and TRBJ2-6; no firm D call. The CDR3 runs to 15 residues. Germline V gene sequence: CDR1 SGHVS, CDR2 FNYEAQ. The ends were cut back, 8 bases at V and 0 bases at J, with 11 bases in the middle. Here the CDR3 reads CASVRTDSGANVLTF. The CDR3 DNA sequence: TGTGCCAGCGTCCGAACAGACTCTGGGGCCAACGTCCTGACTTTC.

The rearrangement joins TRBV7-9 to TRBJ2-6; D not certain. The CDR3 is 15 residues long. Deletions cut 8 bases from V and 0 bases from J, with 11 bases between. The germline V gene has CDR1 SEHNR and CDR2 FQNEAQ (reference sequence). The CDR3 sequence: CASPGGASGANVLTF. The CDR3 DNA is TGTGCCAGCCCCGGTGGCGCCTCTGGGGCCAACGTCCTGACTTTC.

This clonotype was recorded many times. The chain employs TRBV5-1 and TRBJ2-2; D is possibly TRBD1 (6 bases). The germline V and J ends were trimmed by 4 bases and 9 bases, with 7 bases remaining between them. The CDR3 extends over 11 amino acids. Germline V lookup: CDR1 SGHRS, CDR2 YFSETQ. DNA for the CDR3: TGCGCCAGCAGCGGGGGCCGGGAGCTGTTTTTT. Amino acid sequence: CASSGGRELFF.

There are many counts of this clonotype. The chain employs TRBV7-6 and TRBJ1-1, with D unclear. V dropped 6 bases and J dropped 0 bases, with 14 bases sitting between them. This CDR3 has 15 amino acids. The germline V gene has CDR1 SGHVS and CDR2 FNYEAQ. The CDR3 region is CASSATGFVNTEAFF. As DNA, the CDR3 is TGTGCCAGCAGTGCGACGGGGTTCGTGAACACTGAAGCTTTCTTT.

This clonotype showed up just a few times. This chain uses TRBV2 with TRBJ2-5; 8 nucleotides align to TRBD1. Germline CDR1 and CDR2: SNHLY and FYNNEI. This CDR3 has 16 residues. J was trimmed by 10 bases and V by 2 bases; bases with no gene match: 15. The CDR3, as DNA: TGTGCCAGCAGTGAACTTTGGAGACAGGGGACAAGGGACCAGTACTTC. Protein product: CASSELWRQGTRDQYF.

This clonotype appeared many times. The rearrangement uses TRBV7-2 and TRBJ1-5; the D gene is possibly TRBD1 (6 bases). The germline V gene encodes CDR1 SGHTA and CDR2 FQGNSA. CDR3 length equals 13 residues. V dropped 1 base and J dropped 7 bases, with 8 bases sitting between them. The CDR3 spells CASSLGQGQPQHF. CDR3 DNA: TGTGCCAGCAGCTTAGGGCAGGGGCAGCCCCAGCATTTT.

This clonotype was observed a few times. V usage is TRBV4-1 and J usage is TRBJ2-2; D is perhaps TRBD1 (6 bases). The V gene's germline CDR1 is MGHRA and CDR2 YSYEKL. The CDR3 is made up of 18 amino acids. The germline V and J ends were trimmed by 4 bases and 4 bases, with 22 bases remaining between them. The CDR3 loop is CASSLFTGWTMSTGELFF. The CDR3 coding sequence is TGCGCCAGCAGCCTCTTTACAGGGTGGACGATGAGCACCGGGGAGCTGTTTTTT.

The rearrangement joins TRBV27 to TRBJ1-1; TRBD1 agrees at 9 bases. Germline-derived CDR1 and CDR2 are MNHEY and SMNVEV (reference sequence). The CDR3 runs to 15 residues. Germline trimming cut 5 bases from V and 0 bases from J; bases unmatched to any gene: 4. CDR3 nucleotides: TGTGCCAGCAGTATACAGGGGGCCCTGAACACTGAAGCTTTCTTT. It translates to CASSIQGALNTEAFF.

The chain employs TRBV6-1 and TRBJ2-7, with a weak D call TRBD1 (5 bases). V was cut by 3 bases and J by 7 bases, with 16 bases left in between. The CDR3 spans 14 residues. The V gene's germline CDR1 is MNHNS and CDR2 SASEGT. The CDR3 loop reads CASSEIGSAGEQYF. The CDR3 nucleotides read TGTGCCAGCAGTGAGATAGGATCGGCAGGGGAGCAGTACTTC.

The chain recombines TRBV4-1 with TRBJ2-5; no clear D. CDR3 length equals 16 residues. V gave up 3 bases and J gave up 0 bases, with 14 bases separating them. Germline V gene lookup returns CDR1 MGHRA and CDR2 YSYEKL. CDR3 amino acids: CASSHGPGSNQETQYF. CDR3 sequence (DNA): TGCGCCAGCAGCCATGGCCCGGGCTCCAACCAAGAGACCCAGTACTTC.